This TCR beta chain was retrieved from a study of cytomegalovirus exposure and HLA in healthy donors. Notes on the study in general: Most sequenced TCRs were rare (though some public TCRs occurred in many donors). A missense variant in DCLRE1C was later tied to TCR beta V- and J-gene trimming. In a later analysis, at a false discovery rate of 0.05, some 17,000 TCR beta sequences were associated with HLA alleles. In an earlier analysis, productive rearrangement rates for most beta V segments clustered near 87% or 30%.

CDR3 length: 11 residues. The ends lost 4 bases at V and 11 bases at J; junction bases unmatched: 4. Germline V gene sequence: CDR1 SQVTM, CDR2 ANQGSEA. Researchers ran the PCR with 60 Vbeta and 13 Jbeta primers. Libraries were prepared by immunoSEQ multiplex PCR; TCRdb keeps only in-frame clonotypes and omits some of them. The sample has about 150,000 clones, around 60% seen once. For this clone: Antigen: not known.

The TCR sequence derives from a woman in her sixties in good health and CMV-seropositive. The chain employs TRBV29-1 and TRBJ1-4; 7 nucleotides line up with TRBD1. The source material was PBMCs. CDR3 nucleotides: TGCAGCGTTGTTAGGGACAGCAAACTGTTTTTT. Protein sequence: CSVVRDSKLFF. The full variable domain, its missing parts supplied by reference TRBV29-1 and TRBJ1-4, is SAVISQKPSRDICQRGTSLTIQCQVDSQVTMMFWYRQQPGQSLTLIATANQGSEATYESGFVIDKFPISRPNLTFSTLTVSNMSPEDSSIYLCSVVRDSKLFFGSGTQLSVL.